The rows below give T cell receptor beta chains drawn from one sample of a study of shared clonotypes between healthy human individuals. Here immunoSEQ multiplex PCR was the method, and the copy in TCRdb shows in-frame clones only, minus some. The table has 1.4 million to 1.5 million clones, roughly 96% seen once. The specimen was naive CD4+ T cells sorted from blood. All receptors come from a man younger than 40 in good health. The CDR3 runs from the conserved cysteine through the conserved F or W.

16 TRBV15 CATSREASGSSYEQYF
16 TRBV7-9 CASSLTRPAMGNTIYF
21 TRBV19 CATKRSGTGLAGGLVYNEQFF
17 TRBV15 CATSRGGTVDSSYEQYF
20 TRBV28 CASNARVIKYSGSAGVRQFF
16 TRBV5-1 CASSLGATLHRETQYF
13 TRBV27 CASSMIRNQPQHF
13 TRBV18 CASSRDGPYEQYF
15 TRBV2 CASSEVMGGFNEQFF
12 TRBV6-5 CASRDRSYEQYF
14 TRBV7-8 CASRTHPTSYEQYF
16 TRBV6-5 CASSYSKTIGGQPQHF
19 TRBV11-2 CASSTLRASGRARGETQYF
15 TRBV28 CASSPDRYSGNTIYF
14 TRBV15 CATSRQGSYNEQFF
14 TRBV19 CASTRVGRNTEAFF
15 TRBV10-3 CAISPGGDSNQPQHF
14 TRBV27 CATKTSGRGDTQYF
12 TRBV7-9 CASSFSNTEAFF
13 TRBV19 CASSSGRPETQYF
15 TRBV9 CASSVDGRAIGELFF
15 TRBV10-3 CAISDGGPSYNEQFF
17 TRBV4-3 CASSQESSGAEWDTQYF
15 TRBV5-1 CASSLGLVGKETQYF
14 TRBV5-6 CASSTGTGHYEQYF
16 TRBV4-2 CASSHLTVAGQETQYF
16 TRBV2 CASSGTLGSPQGPQHF
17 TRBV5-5 CASRWGPGTQNTGELFF
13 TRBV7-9 CASRDGYTDTQYF
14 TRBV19 CASNVDRFNQPQHF
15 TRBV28 CASSSSRDVGYEQYF
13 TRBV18 CASSPALTDTQYF
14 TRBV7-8 CASSWGTSRGEQYF
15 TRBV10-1 CASSELGQPNTEAFF
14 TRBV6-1 CASRKGLSNTEAFF
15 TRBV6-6 CASSYRTGPGNTIYF
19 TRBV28 CATRLRPAGQGVRGTEAFF
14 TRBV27 CASRRAGNTGELFF
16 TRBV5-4 CASSFFWTGALNEQFF
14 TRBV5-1 CASYQGARTDTQYF
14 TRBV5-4 CASSLVPGRNTIYF
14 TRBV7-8 CASSFYRQNTEAFF
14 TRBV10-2 CASSGVGGMGEAFF
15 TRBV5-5 CASSLVKSGNYGYTF
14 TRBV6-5 CASRVGLADYEQYF
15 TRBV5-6 CASSRTGTGLHEQYF
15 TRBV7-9 CASSPQTGMNTEAFF
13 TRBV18 CASSPDRGYTQYF
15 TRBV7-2 CASSDGSRSTDTQYF
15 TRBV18 CASSRGITQNYGYTF
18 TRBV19 CASSPRLAGPPSYNEQFF
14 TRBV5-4 CASSFGGSPGELFF
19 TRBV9 CASSATGGTPLRRDYGYTF
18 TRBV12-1 CASSPTDGSSGSTDTQYF
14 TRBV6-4 CASSPIAGAETQYF
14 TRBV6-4 CASSASGVYNEQFF
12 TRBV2 CASSADYNEQFF
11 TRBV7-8 CASSFKNEQFF
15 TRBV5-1 CASSLQGLSNQPQHF
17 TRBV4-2 CASSQYTGTSGSDTQYF